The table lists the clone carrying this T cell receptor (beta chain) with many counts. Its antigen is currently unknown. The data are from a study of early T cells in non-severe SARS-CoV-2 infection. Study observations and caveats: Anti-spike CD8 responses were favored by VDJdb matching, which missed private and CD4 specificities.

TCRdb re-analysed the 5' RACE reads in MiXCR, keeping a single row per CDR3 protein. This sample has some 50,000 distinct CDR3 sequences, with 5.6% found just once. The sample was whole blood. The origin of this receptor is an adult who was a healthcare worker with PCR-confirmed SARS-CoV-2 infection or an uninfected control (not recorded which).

CDR3 nucleotide sequence: TGTGCCAGTACGACAGGCGGGAACACTGAAGCTTTCTTT. Its translation is CASTTGGNTEAFF. The J gene is TRBJ1-1, the V gene TRBV30, with D possibly matching TRBD1 (6 bases). Germline V gene lookup returns CDR1 GTSNPN and CDR2 SVGIG (reference sequence). The V end was cut by 8 bases, the J end by 1 base, with 14 bases between. The CDR3 is 13 amino acids.